The 5 T cell receptor beta chains below were found in one sample sequenced in a study of T cells in Graves' hyperthyroidism and ophthalmopathy (dated by TCRdb to about 2019). The library relied on multiplex PCR. Instrument on record: Illumina HiSeq 2000. The TCR beta CDR3 regions were amplified from RNA transcripts. The first round of RT-PCR for the TCR CDR3 was performed with the HTBI primer set and the Qiagen OneStep RT-PCR kit. TCRdb reprocessing: public reads trimmed at Q25 with fastp, clones called with MiXCR, in-frame beta chains kept. For every CDR3 protein sequence, its rows merge into one entry that carries the most common genes and DNA. Recorded for this sample are roughly 740,000 distinct CDR3 sequences; about a sixth of them occurred a single time. The top ten constitute over 7.5% of the sample. Material for sequencing was blood. Receptor source: a man aged 18 to 29 with Graves' hyperthyroidism.

This clonotype was counted many times. The chain uses TRBV20-1 and TRBJ2-7, with TRBD2 as a possible D gene (6 bases). This CDR3 spans 12 amino acids. Germline lookup yields CDR1 DFQATT and CDR2 SNEGSKA (reference sequence). V was shortened by 6 bases and J by 5 bases, with 14 bases between the two germline ends. Here the CDR3 DNA reads TGCAGTGCAGGCGGGGCTAGGGACGAGCAGTACTTC. Translation gives CSAGGARDEQYF.

The V and J genes are TRBV6-2 or TRBV6-3 and TRBJ2-1; D may be TRBD2 (5 bases). The germline V gene encodes CDR1 MNHEY and CDR2 SVGEGT. V was cut by 2 bases and J by 8 bases, with 13 bases left in between. The CDR3 loop spans 14 amino acids. In DNA, the CDR3 is TGTGCCAGCAGTTACACGGGGAAGAAGGATGAGCAGTTCTTC. This encodes CASSYTGKKDEQFF.

The rearrangement links TRBV29-1 to TRBJ2-4, with a weak D call TRBD2 (6 bases). The CDR3 spans 15 residues. The V gene lost 6 bases and the J gene lost 6 bases, with 21 bases spanning the gap. Germline V CDR1 and CDR2: SQVTM, ANQGSEA. The CDR3 nucleotides are TGCAGCGTCGGAACGGAGGGGAGTCCGGCAAACATTCAGTACTTC. Translating it yields CSVGTEGSPANIQYF.

This clonotype turned up a few times. This chain links TRBV2 with TRBJ2-1, with a possible D match to TRBD1 (6 bases). The CDR3 spans 16 residues. V gave up 11 bases and J gave up 4 bases, with 24 bases separating them. The germline V gene has CDR1 SNHLY and CDR2 FYNNEI. The CDR3 sequence: CAASSPDRPVYNEQFF. The CDR3 DNA is TGTGCCGCCAGCAGCCCGGACAGACCCGTTTACAATGAGCAGTTCTTC.

In this sample, this clonotype turned up many times. V gene TRBV28 combines with J gene TRBJ2-1; 11 bases match TRBD1. The CDR3 contains 16 residues. Germline lookup yields CDR1 MDHEN and CDR2 SYDVKM. V trimming: 6 bases; J trimming: 9 bases; junction bases outside the gene matches: 13. Here the CDR3 DNA reads TGTGCCAGCAGGCTCTCGGGACAGGGGGTTCGTGGTGAGCAGTTCTTC. Protein sequence: CASRLSGQGVRGEQFF.